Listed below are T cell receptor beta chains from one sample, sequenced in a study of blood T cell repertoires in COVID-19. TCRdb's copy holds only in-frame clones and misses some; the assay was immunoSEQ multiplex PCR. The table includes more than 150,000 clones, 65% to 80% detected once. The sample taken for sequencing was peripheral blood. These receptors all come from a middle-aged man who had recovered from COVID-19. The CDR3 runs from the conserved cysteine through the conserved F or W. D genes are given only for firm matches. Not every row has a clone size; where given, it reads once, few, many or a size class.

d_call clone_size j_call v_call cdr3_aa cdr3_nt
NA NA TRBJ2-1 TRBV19 CASTTNSLLLYNEQFF TGTGCCAGTACAACCAATAGCCTATTACTTTACAATGAGCAGTTCTTC
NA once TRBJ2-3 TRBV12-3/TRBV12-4 CASIGITDTQYF TGTGCCAGCATCGGTATCACAGATACGCAGTATTTT
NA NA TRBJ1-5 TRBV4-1 CASSQDLAGRNQPQHF TGCGCCAGCAGCCAAGATCTGGCGGGCCGCAATCAGCCCCAGCATTTT
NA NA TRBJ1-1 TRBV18 CASSPPGRGSDVTEAFF TGTGCCAGCTCACCACCGGGGAGGGGGTCGGACGTAACTGAAGCTTTCTTT
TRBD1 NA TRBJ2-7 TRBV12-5 CASGSRQGAGQYF TGTGCTAGTGGTTCCCGACAGGGGGCCGGGCAGTACTTC
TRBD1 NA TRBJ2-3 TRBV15 CATRVWGQGADTQYF TGTGCCACCAGGGTTTGGGGACAGGGGGCAGATACGCAGTATTTT
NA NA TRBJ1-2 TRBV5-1 CASSLVATYGYTF TGCGCCAGCAGCTTGGTGGCAACCTATGGCTACACCTTC
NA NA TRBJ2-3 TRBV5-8 CASSLHLDDSGGDTQYF TGTGCCAGCAGCTTGCACTTAGACGATTCCGGCGGAGATACGCAGTATTTT
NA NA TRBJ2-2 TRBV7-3 CASSLVSSGIGELFF TGTGCCAGCAGCTTAGTATCATCGGGTATCGGGGAGCTGTTTTTT
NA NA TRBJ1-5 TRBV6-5 CASRPVRGSNQPQHF TGTGCCAGCAGACCAGTGCGGGGTAGCAATCAGCCCCAGCATTTT
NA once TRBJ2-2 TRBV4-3 CASSRVSGANTGELFF TGCGCCAGCAGCCGAGTTAGCGGTGCGAACACCGGGGAGCTGTTTTTT
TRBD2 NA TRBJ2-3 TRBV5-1 CASSLASGRVGTDTQYF TGCGCCAGCAGCTTGGCCAGCGGGAGGGTTGGAACAGATACGCAGTATTTT
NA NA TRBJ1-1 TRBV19 CASTPWGTNTEAFF TGTGCCAGTACCCCTTGGGGCACAAACACTGAAGCTTTCTTT
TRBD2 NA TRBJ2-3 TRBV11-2 CASSFVTGGITDTQYF TGTGCCAGCAGCTTCGTTACGGGGGGAATCACAGATACGCAGTATTTT
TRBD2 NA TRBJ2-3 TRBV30 CASTGTSGSTRTQYF TGTGCCAGTACCGGGACTAGCGGGTCGACGCGTACGCAGTATTTT
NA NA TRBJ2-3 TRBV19 CASSILGAFTDTQYF TGTGCCAGTAGTATACTTGGGGCCTTCACAGATACGCAGTATTTT
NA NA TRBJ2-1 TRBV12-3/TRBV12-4 CASRLTSHIIF TGTGCCAGCAGGCTGACTAGTCATATAATCTTC
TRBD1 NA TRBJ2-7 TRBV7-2 CASSRDRANYEQYF TGTGCCAGCAGCCGGGACAGGGCGAACTACGAGCAGTACTTC
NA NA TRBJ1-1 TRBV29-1 CSVVTGSAEAFF TGCAGCGTGGTTACAGGGTCGGCTGAAGCTTTCTTT
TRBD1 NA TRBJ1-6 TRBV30 CAWRRDRGGYNSPLHF TGTGCCTGGAGGAGAGACAGGGGAGGGTATAATTCACCCCTCCACTTT
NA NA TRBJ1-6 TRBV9 CASSTRGSYNSPLHF TGTGCCAGCAGCACCAGGGGCTCCTATAATTCACCCCTCCACTTT
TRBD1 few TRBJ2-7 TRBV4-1 CASSQGRQGVSYEQYF TGCGCCAGCAGCCAAGGCCGACAGGGCGTCTCCTACGAGCAGTACTTC
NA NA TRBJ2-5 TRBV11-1 CASSPSAPDIQETQYF TGTGCCAGCAGCCCTAGCGCGCCGGACATCCAAGAGACCCAGTACTTC
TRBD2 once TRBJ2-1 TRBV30 CAWSEGLAGVNEQFF TGTGCCTGGAGTGAGGGGCTAGCGGGAGTTAATGAGCAGTTCTTC
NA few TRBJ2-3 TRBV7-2 CASSLLADSTDTQYF TGTGCCAGCAGCTTACTAGCCGATAGCACAGATACGCAGTATTTT
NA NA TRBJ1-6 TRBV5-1 CASSLRTSPGWGASSYNSPLHF TGCGCCAGCAGCTTGCGAACATCCCCCGGATGGGGAGCGAGCTCCTATAATTCACCCCTCCACTTT
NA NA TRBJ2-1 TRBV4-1 CASSQDTRDLDEQFF TGCGCCAGCAGCCAAGATACTAGAGACCTAGATGAGCAGTTCTTC
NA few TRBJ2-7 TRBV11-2 CASSLFSYEQYF TGTGCCAGCAGCTTATTTAGCTACGAGCAGTACTTC
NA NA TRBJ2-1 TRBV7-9 CASSLGLEFFDEQFF TGTGCCAGCAGCCTAGGTTTGGAGTTTTTCGATGAGCAGTTCTTC
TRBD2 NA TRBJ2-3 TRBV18 CASSAGAEGTDTQYF TGTGCCAGCTCCGCGGGAGCTGAGGGCACAGATACGCAGTATTTT
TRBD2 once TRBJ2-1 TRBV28 CASSFAGGNEQFF TGTGCCAGCAGTTTCGCGGGGGGCAATGAGCAGTTCTTC
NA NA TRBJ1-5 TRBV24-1 CATSDLVANTSNQPQHF TGTGCCACCAGTGATTTAGTCGCGAATACCAGCAATCAGCCCCAGCATTTT
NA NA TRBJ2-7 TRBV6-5 CASSTSQGYEQYF TGTGCCAGCAGTACGTCACAGGGCTACGAGCAGTACTTC
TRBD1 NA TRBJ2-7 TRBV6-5 CASLGIRQGAAGQYF TGTGCCAGCCTAGGAATACGACAGGGGGCAGCTGGGCAGTACTTC
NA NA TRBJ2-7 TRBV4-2 CASSQELGRYEQYF TGTGCCAGCAGCCAAGAACTAGGTCGGTACGAGCAGTACTTC
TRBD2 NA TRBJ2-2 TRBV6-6 CATGWASGTRTGELFF TGTGCCACGGGATGGGCTAGCGGGACCAGGACCGGGGAGCTGTTTTTT
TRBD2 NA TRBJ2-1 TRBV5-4 CASSGRLAGGPGEQFF TGTGCCAGCAGCGGCAGACTAGCGGGAGGGCCGGGGGAGCAGTTCTTC
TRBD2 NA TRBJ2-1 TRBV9 CASSPRTSGSSYNEQFF TGTGCCAGCAGCCCAAGGACTAGCGGGAGTTCCTACAATGAGCAGTTCTTC
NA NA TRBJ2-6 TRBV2 CASSSGLHSGANVLTF TGTGCCAGCAGTAGCGGGTTACACTCTGGGGCCAACGTCCTGACTTTC
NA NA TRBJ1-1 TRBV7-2 CASSLVEGSTEAFF TGTGCCAGCAGCTTAGTGGAGGGAAGCACTGAAGCTTTCTTT
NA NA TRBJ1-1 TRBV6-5 CASPRPGMNTEAFF TGTGCCAGCCCCCGTCCGGGGATGAACACTGAAGCTTTCTTT
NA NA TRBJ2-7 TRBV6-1 CASSEYALGRGGYEQYF TGTGCCAGCAGTGAATATGCCCTCGGCCGAGGGGGCTACGAGCAGTACTTC
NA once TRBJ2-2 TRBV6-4 CASSEGRLNTGELFF TGTGCCAGCAGTGAGGGGCGGTTAAACACCGGGGAGCTGTTTTTT
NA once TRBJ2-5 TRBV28 CASSFNRQETQYF TGTGCCAGCAGTTTCAACAGGCAAGAGACCCAGTACTTC
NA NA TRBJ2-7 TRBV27 CASSLSTGARSYEQYF TGTGCCAGCAGTTTATCTACGGGAGCTCGTTCCTACGAGCAGTACTTC
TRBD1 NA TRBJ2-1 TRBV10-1 CASSATGTAYNEQFF TGCGCCAGCAGTGCGACCGGGACAGCATACAATGAGCAGTTCTTC
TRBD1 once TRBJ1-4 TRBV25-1 CASSEPDRGLREKLFF TGTGCCAGCAGTGAACCCGACAGGGGATTACGGGAAAAACTGTTTTTT
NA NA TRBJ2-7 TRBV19 CASSRGGLSYEQYF TGTGCCAGTTCAAGAGGGGGTTTATCCTACGAGCAGTACTTC
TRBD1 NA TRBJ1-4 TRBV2 CASRGQGWEKLFF TGTGCCAGCAGGGGACAGGGCTGGGAAAAACTGTTTTTT
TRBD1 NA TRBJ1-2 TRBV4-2 CASSLAGGGGDYGYTF TGTGCCAGCAGCCTCGCAGGGGGAGGAGGCGACTATGGCTACACCTTC
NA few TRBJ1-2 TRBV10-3 CAISGGQNYGYTF TGTGCCATCAGTGGTGGGCAAAACTATGGCTACACCTTC
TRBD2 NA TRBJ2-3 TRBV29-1 CSVGSGSGTDTQYF TGCAGCGTAGGTAGCGGGAGCGGTACAGATACGCAGTATTTT
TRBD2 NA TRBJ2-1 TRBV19 CASSIDEVAGAYNEQFF TGTGCCAGTAGTATAGATGAGGTAGCGGGGGCCTACAATGAGCAGTTCTTC
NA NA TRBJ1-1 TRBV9 CASSVVTRGTEAFF TGTGCCAGCAGCGTAGTGACCAGGGGAACTGAAGCTTTCTTT
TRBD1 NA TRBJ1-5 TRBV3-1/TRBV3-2 CASSQGGQGSGQPQHF TGTGCCAGCAGCCAAGGCGGACAGGGATCGGGGCAGCCCCAGCATTTT
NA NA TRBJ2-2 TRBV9 CASSTRGAITGELFF TGTGCCAGCAGCACCCGGGGAGCCATCACCGGGGAGCTGTTTTTT